This T cell receptor beta chain is from a study of T cell changes during pregnancy in multiple sclerosis. This CDR3 comprises 18 residues. The germline V gene has CDR1 WSHSY and CDR2 SAAADI. V lost 7 bases and J 0 bases, leaving 22 bases between the germline ends. Clones were sequenced by immunoSEQ multiplex PCR, and TCRdb holds only the in-frame ones, with some missing. Of tens of thousands of clones detected, around 90% appear once; the ten largest clones hold 0.65% to 0.9%. The chain combines TRBV10-2 with TRBJ2-1, with a possible D match to TRBD2 (7 bases). This receptor was identified in a female donor with multiple sclerosis, enrolled in a pregnancy study. Sequencing used peripheral blood, obtained in the second trimester of pregnancy. CDR3 protein: CASTPVGRGASSYNEQFF. The CDR3 region has the DNA TGCGCCAGCACCCCCGTGGGACGGGGGGCCTCCTCCTACAATGAGCAGTTCTTC.